This T cell receptor beta chain comes out of a study of blood T cell repertoires in COVID-19. Across the study: The study drew acute and convalescent COVID-19 samples from the United States, Italy and Spain.

Assay: immunoSEQ multiplex PCR; the TCRdb copy retains only in-frame clones and omits some. The sample has about 240,000 clones, approximately 86% seen once; the top ten hold 2.6%. V dropped 4 bases and J dropped 5 bases, with 8 bases sitting between them. CDR3 length: 13 residues. The TCR was taken from a woman younger than 45 with acute COVID-19. Sequencing input: PBMCs or T cells enriched from blood (not recorded which). This rearrangement joins TRBV12-3 or TRBV12-4 to TRBJ1-4, with D maybe TRBD1 (5 bases). The CDR3 loop reads CASSSDTNEKLFF. The CDR3, as DNA: TGTGCCAGCAGTTCGGACACAAATGAAAAACTGTTTTTT.